The sequence of this T cell receptor (beta chain) was determined in a study of CD8 T cells in Susac syndrome. The study sequenced TCR beta in blood CD8+ and CD4+ T cells. Random hexamers were used to reverse transcribe about 0.5 to 1 ug of RNA. TCRdb re-analysed the immunoSEQ multiplex PCR reads in MiXCR, keeping a single row per CDR3 protein. The sample has about 200,000 distinct CDR3 sequences, 85% to 95% seen once. V was clipped by 7 bases and J by 3 bases, with 15 bases between them. Germline loops: CDR1 SQVTM, CDR2 ANQGSEA. This CDR3 comprises 14 residues. General observations from the study: Only a relatively small number of individuals were included in the TCR sequencing and HLA analysis.

As regards this clonotype: Its target is not known.

The sample comprised CD4+ T cells from PBMCs. The TCR comes from a human donor with multiple sclerosis. This sequence joins TRBV29-1 and TRBJ1-4; D call uncertain. CDR3 coding DNA: TGCAGCGCCGAGGTAACGGCCGCTAATGAAAAACTGTTTTTT. As protein: CSAEVTAANEKLFF.